This T cell receptor beta chain was retrieved from a study of human T cells and chemical hapten exposure. Overall study context: Patients got weekly scalp diphenylcyclopropenone doses over the approximately 25-week study. Upper-back patch tests with 0.01% DPC were read at 6 days. Affected patients, primarily female, had alopecia areata, totalis or universalis. General observations from the study: Each of the donors had alopecia, so their immune responses may not resemble those of healthy people.

Time point: pre-sensitization, week 0. The treatment was: therapeutic diphenylcyclopropenone sensitization with weekly scalp DPC. This clonotype was detected ten times or more. What it binds is not known. TCRdb called the RACE reads again in MiXCR, with one record for every CDR3 protein. This sample has some 400,000 distinct CDR3 sequences; 4% to 6% occur once, and the top ten carry around 2.6%. The J segment lost 8 bases and the V segment lost 6 bases, leaving 12 bases of the junction unmatched. The CDR3 runs to 15 residues. Germline loops: CDR1 SNHLY, CDR2 FYNNEI. This TCR was sampled from a woman between 50 and 59 years old with alopecia areata. Some clones in this sample may be carry-over from other donors' samples. The chain couples TRBV2 to TRBJ2-1, with 8 positions matching TRBD2. Specimen: whole blood, collected in connection with sensitization to the hapten diphenylcyclopropenone (DPC). This CDR3 reads CASRTAGTSVHEQFF. In DNA form, the CDR3 reads TGTGCCAGCAGAACAGCCGGGACTAGTGTCCATGAGCAGTTCTTC.